One sample yielded the 22 T cell receptor beta chains listed below, sequenced in a study of cytomegalovirus exposure and HLA in healthy donors. The PCR had 60 Vbeta and 13 Jbeta primers. Data came from immunoSEQ multiplex PCR; TCRdb stores just in-frame clones and leaves some out. Found here are more than 90,000 clones, over 70% of them singletons; the top ten hold about 9.9%. Sequencing was carried out using PBMCs. These receptors were obtained from a woman aged 50 to 65 in good health and CMV-seropositive.

The rearrangement links TRBV6-5 to TRBJ2-7; the D gene is possibly TRBD2 (6 bases). The V gene lost 0 bases and the J gene lost 6 bases, with 15 bases spanning the gap. The CDR3 has 15 residues. Germline V gene lookup returns CDR1 MNHEY and CDR2 SVGAGI. As DNA, the CDR3 is TGTGCCAGCAGTTACTCAAACCCGGGACTTAGCGAGCAGTACTTC. Translating gives CASSYSNPGLSEQYF.

The chain joins TRBV11-1 to TRBJ1-1; D not resolved. Trimming left V 3 bases short and J 7 bases short, with 12 bases between. Germline values: CDR1 SGHAT, CDR2 FQDESV (reference sequence). This CDR3 comprises 13 residues. The CDR3 DNA reads as TGTGCCAGCAGCTTGAGGCAGACCAATGAAGCTTTCTTT. Encoded protein: CASSLRQTNEAFF.

This chain joins TRBV5-8 and TRBJ1-1; weak D call: TRBD1 (6 bases). The CDR3 extends over 15 amino acids. Trimming left V 4 bases short and J 6 bases short, with 19 bases between. Germline V lookup: CDR1 SGHTS, CDR2 YDEGEE. CDR3 amino acids: CASSGPAQGTAEAFF. As DNA, the CDR3 is TGTGCCAGCAGCGGACCCGCACAGGGTACGGCTGAAGCTTTCTTT.

This sequence joins TRBV19 and TRBJ2-7, with a tentative D call TRBD1 (5 bases). This CDR3 comprises 15 residues. Germline-derived CDR1 and CDR2 are LNHDA and SQIVND (reference sequence). V was cut by 1 base and J by 4 bases, with 14 bases left in between. The CDR3 region has the DNA TGTGCCAGTAGTATAGGAAAACAGGAAGGATACGAGCAGTACTTC. Protein sequence: CASSIGKQEGYEQYF.

The gene calls are TRBV23-1 and TRBJ1-2; 9 positions match TRBD1. TRBV23-1 belongs to the ORF category, with a function that is uncertain. After removal of 2 bases from V and 3 bases from J, the junction contained 16 bases not matched to a gene. This CDR3 is 19 amino acids long. CDR3 sequence: CASSQAGRGQGPLYYGYTF. CDR3 DNA: TGCGCCAGCAGTCAAGCCGGCAGGGGACAGGGACCCCTTTACTATGGCTACACCTTC.

This sequence joins TRBV4-2 and TRBJ2-2; D perhaps matches TRBD2 (6 bases). The CDR3 extends over 17 amino acids. With 1 base removed from V and 2 bases from J, the gap between germline ends came to 14 bases. The germline CDR1 and CDR2 sequences are LGHNA and YNFKEQ. This CDR3 reads CASSQVGLGGNTGELFF. In DNA, the CDR3 is TGTGCCAGCAGCCAAGTCGGTCTGGGGGGAAACACCGGGGAGCTGTTTTTT.

This clone appeared once. The CDR3 sequence: CASSFGFRTGDRYEQYF. CDR3 coding DNA: TGTGCCAGCAGCTTTGGTTTCCGGACAGGAGATCGGTACGAGCAGTACTTC. The rearrangement joins TRBV7-8 to TRBJ2-7; 7 bases map to TRBD1. Trimming removed 3 bases from V and 4 bases from J; junction bases left unmatched: 15. The CDR3 loop spans 17 amino acids. Germline CDR1 SGHVS, CDR2 FQNEAQ. Full variable domain (remainder filled in from reference TRBV7-8 and TRBJ2-7): GAGVSQSPRYKVAKRGQDVALRCDPISGHVSLFWYQQALGQGPEFLTYFQNEAQLDKSGLPSDRFFAERPEGSVSTLKIQRTQQEDSAVYLCASSFGFRTGDRYEQYFGPGTRLTVT.

The chain couples TRBV4-1 to TRBJ1-1; the D gene is possibly TRBD1 (5 bases). V was clipped by 5 bases and J by 1 base, with 17 bases between them. The CDR3 runs 16 residues. Germline-derived CDR1 and CDR2 are MGHRA and YSYEKL. CDR3 loop: CASSKIGGTWNTEAFF. Written as DNA, the CDR3 is TGCGCCAGCAGCAAGATCGGGGGTACGTGGAACACTGAAGCTTTCTTT.

The rearrangement links TRBV29-1 to TRBJ2-7; 8 nucleotides line up with TRBD1. The CDR3 is made up of 15 amino acids. CDR1 is SQVTM, CDR2 ANQGSEA, per germline. V was clipped by 7 bases and J by 3 bases; unmatched bases: 14. CDR3 sequence reads: CSGGTGLGVSYEQYF. As DNA, the CDR3 is TGCAGCGGCGGGACAGGTCTTGGGGTGAGCTACGAGCAGTACTTC.

V is TRBV21-1 and J is TRBJ1-2; whether TRBD1, the table's D call, matches the DNA was not checked. TRBV21-1 is recorded as a pseudogene. The CDR3 has 14 residues. This chain's CDR3 is CASSTDRDDYGYTF. The DNA for the CDR3 is TGTGCCAGCAGCACGGACAGGGACGACTATGGCTACACCTTC.

This chain links TRBV19 with TRBJ1-1; the D is unclear. This CDR3 has 14 amino acids. The germline gives CDR1 LNHDA, CDR2 SQIVND (reference sequence). V dropped 5 bases and J dropped 4 bases, with 14 bases sitting between them. The CDR3 DNA reads TGTGCCAGTAGTCAGGACTCGTTAGGCACTGAAGCTTTCTTT. It encodes CASSQDSLGTEAFF.

The rearrangement joins TRBV19 to TRBJ1-4, with 7 bases lining up with TRBD1. With 3 bases clipped from V and 3 bases from J, the junction kept 4 bases outside the gene matches. Germline-derived CDR1 and CDR2 are LNHDA and SQIVND (reference sequence). CDR3 length equals 15 residues. The CDR3 nucleotides read TGTGCCAGTAGTATGAAGGGGGCGGCTAATGAAAAACTGTTTTTT. Its translation is CASSMKGAANEKLFF.

This sequence joins TRBV5-1 and TRBJ2-5; D perhaps matches TRBD1 (6 bases). CDR1 and CDR2 (germline): SGHRS, YFSETQ. There are 16 residues in the CDR3. Trimming stripped 0 bases from V and 1 base from J, with 13 bases between. CDR3 protein: CASSLAGAITQETQYF. DNA for the CDR3: TGCGCCAGCAGCTTGGCAGGGGCGATAACCCAAGAGACCCAGTACTTC.

J is TRBJ2-7 and V is TRBV29-1, with D unresolved. V dropped 7 bases and J dropped 2 bases, with 12 bases sitting between them. The CDR3 extends over 12 amino acids. The germline gives CDR1 SQVTM, CDR2 ANQGSEA. The CDR3 DNA is TGCAGCGCCTCGACTGGAACCTACGAGCAGTACTTC. Its translation is CSASTGTYEQYF.

The V call is TRBV5-6, the J call TRBJ2-7; no clear D gene. V was shortened by 2 bases and J by 7 bases, with 13 bases between the two germline ends. This CDR3 region has 13 residues. Germline V gene lookup returns CDR1 SGHDT and CDR2 YYEEEE. CDR3 sequence: CASSFSPPSEQYF. CDR3 in DNA: TGTGCCAGCAGCTTCTCCCCCCCGTCGGAGCAGTACTTC.

The gene calls are TRBV19 and TRBJ1-1, with TRBD1 matching over 8 bases. The V and J ends lost 5 bases and 3 bases, in that order; junction bases with no gene match: 5. The CDR3 runs to 14 residues. Germline assignment: CDR1 LNHDA and CDR2 SQIVND (reference sequence). The CDR3 DNA reads as TGTGCCAGTAGTGACAGGGGACGGGACACTGAAGCTTTCTTT. It is translated as CASSDRGRDTEAFF.

The rearrangement links TRBV27 to TRBJ1-1; D might be TRBD1 (6 bases). Germline CDR1 MNHEY, CDR2 SMNVEV (reference sequence). The CDR3 runs to 13 residues. V lost 7 bases, J lost 1 base, and 10 bases lay in between. The CDR3: CASNLRGNTEAFF. The CDR3 nucleotides are TGTGCCAGCAACCTCAGGGGGAACACTGAAGCTTTCTTT.

The chain carries TRBV5-1 and TRBJ1-3; 11 bases map to TRBD1. Germline V CDR1 and CDR2: SGHRS, YFSETQ. The V gene end was trimmed by 3 bases and the J gene end by 2 bases; junction bases not matched to a gene: 1. The CDR3 loop spans 15 amino acids. CDR3 sequence (DNA): TGCGCCAGCAGCTGGGGACAGGGGGCTGGAAACACCATATATTTT. This translates into CASSWGQGAGNTIYF. The full variable domain, its missing parts supplied by reference TRBV5-1 and TRBJ1-3, is KAGVTQTPRYLIKTRGQQVTLSCSPISGHRSVSWYQQTPGQGLQFLFEYFSETQRNKGNFPGRFSGRQFSNSRSEMNVSTLELGDSALYLCASSWGQGAGNTIYFGEGSWLTVV.

The CDR3 spells CASSLENGRAPGELFF. In nucleotides, the CDR3 is TGTGCCAGCAGCTTAGAAAACGGGAGGGCCCCCGGGGAGCTGTTTTTT. The chain joins TRBV7-6 to TRBJ2-2; 8 bases line up with TRBD2. The junction had 7 bases not matched to a gene; V was cut back by 1 base and J by 6 bases. CDR3 size: 16 residues. Germline assignment: CDR1 SGHVS and CDR2 FNYEAQ.

J is TRBJ1-5 and V is TRBV27; 7 positions agree with TRBD1. V trimming: 5 bases; J trimming: 8 bases; junction bases outside the gene matches: 12. This CDR3 is built from 15 residues. Germline loops: CDR1 MNHEY, CDR2 SMNVEV (reference sequence). The DNA of the CDR3 is TGTGCCAGCAGTCGGTTGCAGGGGGGTTTTAAGCCCCAGCATTTT. Protein sequence: CASSRLQGGFKPQHF.

The chain recombines TRBV2 with TRBJ1-4; D uncertain. The CDR3 contains 16 residues. The V end lost 0 bases, the J end lost 5 bases, and 13 bases lay between the germline ends. Germline loops: CDR1 SNHLY, CDR2 FYNNEI. DNA of the CDR3: TGTGCCAGCAGTGAAGCGCTTGGCAGACAAAATGAAAAACTGTTTTTT. Amino acids: CASSEALGRQNEKLFF.

The J gene is TRBJ2-2, the V gene TRBV6-5; 11 bases are a match to TRBD2. With 10 bases clipped from V and 6 bases from J, the junction kept 10 bases outside the gene matches. CDR1 MNHEY and CDR2 SVGAGI come from the germline V gene. The CDR3 extends over 15 amino acids. The CDR3 DNA reads as TGTGCCACCAAAACGATACTAGCGGGGGCCGGGGAGCTGTTTTTT. Its protein is CATKTILAGAGELFF.